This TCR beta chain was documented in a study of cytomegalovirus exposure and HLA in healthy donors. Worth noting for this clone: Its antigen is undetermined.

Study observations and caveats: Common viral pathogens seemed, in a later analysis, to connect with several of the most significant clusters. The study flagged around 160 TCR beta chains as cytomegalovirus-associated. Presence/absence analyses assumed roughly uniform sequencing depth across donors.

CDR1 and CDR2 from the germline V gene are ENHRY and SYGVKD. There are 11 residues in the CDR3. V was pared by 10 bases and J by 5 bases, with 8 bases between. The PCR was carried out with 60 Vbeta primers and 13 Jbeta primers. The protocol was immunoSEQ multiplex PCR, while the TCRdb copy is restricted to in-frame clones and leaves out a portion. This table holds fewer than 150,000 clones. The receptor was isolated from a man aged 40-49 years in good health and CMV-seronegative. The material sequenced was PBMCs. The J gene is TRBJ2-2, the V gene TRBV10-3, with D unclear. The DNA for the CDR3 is TGTGCCAACTTTCAAACCGGGGAGCTGTTTTTT. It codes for CANFQTGELFF.